This T cell receptor beta chain was sequenced in a study of siplizumab effects on memory and regulatory T cells. Method: immunoSEQ multiplex PCR; TCRdb's copy keeps in-frame clones and lacks some. Altogether about 100,000 clones are present, approximately 90% being singletons, with the ten largest covering around 0.73%. CDR3 length: 15 residues. Trimming shortened V by 4 bases and J by 7 bases, and 18 bases separated the two germline ends. Germline V gene data show CDR1 as SGHRS and CDR2 as YFSETQ. The source of this sequence is a human donor in good health. The rearrangement joins TRBV5-1 to TRBJ2-1; a possible D gene is TRBD1 (6 bases). The sequenced sample was Tregs sorted from blood. This chain's CDR3 is CASSTQGVFVNEQFF. CDR3 nucleotides: TGCGCCAGCAGCACACAGGGTGTGTTCGTGAATGAGCAGTTCTTC.